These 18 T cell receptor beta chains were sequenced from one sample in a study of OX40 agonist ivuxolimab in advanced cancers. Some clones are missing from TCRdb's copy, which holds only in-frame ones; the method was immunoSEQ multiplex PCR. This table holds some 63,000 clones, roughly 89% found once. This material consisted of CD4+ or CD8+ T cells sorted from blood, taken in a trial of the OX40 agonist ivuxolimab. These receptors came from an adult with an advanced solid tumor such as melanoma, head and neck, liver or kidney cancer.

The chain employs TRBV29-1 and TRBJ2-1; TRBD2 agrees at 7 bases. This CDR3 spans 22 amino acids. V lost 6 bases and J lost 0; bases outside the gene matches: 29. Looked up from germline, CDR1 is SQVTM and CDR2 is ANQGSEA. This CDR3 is CSVIRQKHSGRGLISSYNEQFF. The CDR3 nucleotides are TGCAGCGTAATCCGCCAAAAACATAGCGGGCGAGGACTCATTAGCTCCTACAATGAGCAGTTCTTC.

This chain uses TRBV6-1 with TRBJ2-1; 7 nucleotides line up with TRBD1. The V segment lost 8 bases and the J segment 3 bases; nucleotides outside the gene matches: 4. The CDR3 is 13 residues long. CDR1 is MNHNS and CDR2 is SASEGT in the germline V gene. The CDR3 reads CASLTGHYNEQFF. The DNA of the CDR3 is TGTGCCAGCCTGACAGGGCACTACAATGAGCAGTTCTTC.

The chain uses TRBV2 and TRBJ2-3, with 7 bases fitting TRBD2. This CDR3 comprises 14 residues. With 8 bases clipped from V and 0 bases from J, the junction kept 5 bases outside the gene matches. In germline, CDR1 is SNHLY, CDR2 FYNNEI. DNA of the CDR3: TGTGCCAGCGCGGGGGTCCAAAGCACAGATACGCAGTATTTT. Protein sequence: CASAGVQSTDTQYF.

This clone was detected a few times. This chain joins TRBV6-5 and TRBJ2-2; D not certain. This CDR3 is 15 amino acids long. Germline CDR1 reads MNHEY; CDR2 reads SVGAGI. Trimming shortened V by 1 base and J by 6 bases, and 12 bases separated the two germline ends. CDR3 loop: CASSYLGSIAGELFF. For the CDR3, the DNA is TGTGCCAGCAGTTACTTAGGGTCGATTGCCGGGGAGCTGTTTTTT.

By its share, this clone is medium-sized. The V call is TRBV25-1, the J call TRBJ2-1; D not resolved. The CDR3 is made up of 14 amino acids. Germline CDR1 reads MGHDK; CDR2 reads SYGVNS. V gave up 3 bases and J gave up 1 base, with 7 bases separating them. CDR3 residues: CASSDLGSYNEQFF. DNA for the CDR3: TGTGCCAGCAGTGATTTGGGGTCCTACAATGAGCAGTTCTTC.

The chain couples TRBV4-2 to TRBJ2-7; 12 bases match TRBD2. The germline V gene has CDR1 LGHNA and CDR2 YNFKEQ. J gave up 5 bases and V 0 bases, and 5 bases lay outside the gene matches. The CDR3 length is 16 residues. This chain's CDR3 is CASSQEGTSGSDEQYF. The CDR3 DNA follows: TGTGCCAGCAGCCAAGAGGGGACTAGCGGGTCCGACGAGCAGTACTTC.

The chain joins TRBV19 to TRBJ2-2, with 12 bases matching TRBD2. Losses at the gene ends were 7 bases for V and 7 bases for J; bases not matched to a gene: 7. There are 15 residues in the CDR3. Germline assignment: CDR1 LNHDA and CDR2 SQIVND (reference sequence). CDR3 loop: CASNPSGGAVGELFF. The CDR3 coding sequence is TGTGCCAGTAATCCTAGCGGGGGGGCCGTCGGGGAGCTGTTTTTT.

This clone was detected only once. For the CDR3, the DNA is TGTGCCAGCAGTGCTTGGGAAGGGATCACCGGGGAGCTGTTTTTT. Protein sequence: CASSAWEGITGELFF. The V and J genes are TRBV27 and TRBJ2-2; unclear D gene. CDR3 length equals 15 residues. Trimming stripped 5 bases from V and 4 bases from J, with 14 bases between. CDR1 is MNHEY and CDR2 is SMNVEV in the germline V gene (reference sequence).

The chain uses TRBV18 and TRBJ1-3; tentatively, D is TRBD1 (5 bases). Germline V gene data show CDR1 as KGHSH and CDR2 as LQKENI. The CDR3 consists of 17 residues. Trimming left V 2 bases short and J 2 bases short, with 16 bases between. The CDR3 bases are TGTGCCAGCTCACCAAGATCTACAGGCCCTCCTGGAAACACCATATATTTT. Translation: CASSPRSTGPPGNTIYF.

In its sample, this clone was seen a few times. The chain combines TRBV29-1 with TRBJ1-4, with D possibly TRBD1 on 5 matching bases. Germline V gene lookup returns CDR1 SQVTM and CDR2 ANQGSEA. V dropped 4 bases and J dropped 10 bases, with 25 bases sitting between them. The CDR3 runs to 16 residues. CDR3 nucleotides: TGCAGCGTTGGGGCCGGAACGACGCTACTGGGGGGAAAACTGTTTTTT. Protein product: CSVGAGTTLLGGKLFF.

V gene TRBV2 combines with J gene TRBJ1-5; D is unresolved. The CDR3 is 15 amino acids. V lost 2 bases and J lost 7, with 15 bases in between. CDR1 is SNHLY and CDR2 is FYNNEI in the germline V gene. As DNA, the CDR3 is TGTGCCAGCAGTGAACAGGTAGTTAACGGCCAGCCCCAGCATTTT. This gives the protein CASSEQVVNGQPQHF.

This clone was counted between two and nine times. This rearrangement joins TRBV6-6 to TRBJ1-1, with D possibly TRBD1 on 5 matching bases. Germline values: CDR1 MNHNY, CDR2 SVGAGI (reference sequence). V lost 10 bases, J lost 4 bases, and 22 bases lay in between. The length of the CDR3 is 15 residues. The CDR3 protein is CATKTEFRISTEAFF. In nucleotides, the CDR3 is TGTGCCACCAAGACAGAATTTAGGATCTCCACTGAAGCTTTCTTT.

CDR3 protein: CASSAGTATHEQYF. CDR3 sequence (DNA): TGTGCCAGCAGTGCCGGGACAGCTACTCACGAGCAGTACTTC. The rearrangement joins TRBV2 to TRBJ2-7, with 7 nucleotides matching TRBD1. V trimming: 4 bases; J trimming: 5 bases; junction bases outside the gene matches: 8. The CDR3 has 14 amino acids. Per germline, CDR1 SNHLY and CDR2 FYNNEI.

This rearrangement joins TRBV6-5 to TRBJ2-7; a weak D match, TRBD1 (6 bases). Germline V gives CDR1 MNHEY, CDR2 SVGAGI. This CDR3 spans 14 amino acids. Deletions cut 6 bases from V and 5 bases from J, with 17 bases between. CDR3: CASSLQENRDEQYF. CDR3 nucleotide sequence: TGTGCCAGCAGCTTACAGGAAAACAGGGACGAGCAGTACTTC.

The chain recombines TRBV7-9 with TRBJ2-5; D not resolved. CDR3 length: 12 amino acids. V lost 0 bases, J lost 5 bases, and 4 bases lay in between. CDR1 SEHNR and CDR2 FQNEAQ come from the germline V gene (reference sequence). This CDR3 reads CASSLAGETQYF. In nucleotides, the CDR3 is TGTGCCAGCAGCTTAGCTGGGGAGACCCAGTACTTC.

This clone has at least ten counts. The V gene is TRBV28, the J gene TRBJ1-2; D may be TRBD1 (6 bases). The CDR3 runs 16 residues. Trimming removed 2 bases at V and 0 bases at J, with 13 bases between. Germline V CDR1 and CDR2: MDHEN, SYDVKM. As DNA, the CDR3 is TGTGCCAGCAGTTTACTACAGGGATACTCTAACTATGGCTACACCTTC. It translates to CASSLLQGYSNYGYTF.

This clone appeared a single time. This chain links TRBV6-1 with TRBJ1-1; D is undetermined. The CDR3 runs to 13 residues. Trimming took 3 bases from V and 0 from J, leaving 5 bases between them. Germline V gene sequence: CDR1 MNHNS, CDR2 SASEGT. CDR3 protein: CASSEFLNTEAFF. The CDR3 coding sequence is TGTGCCAGCAGTGAGTTTTTGAACACTGAAGCTTTCTTT.

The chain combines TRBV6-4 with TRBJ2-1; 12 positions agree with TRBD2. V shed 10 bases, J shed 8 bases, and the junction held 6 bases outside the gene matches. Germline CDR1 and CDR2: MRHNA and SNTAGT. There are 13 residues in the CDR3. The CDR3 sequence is CATSTSGGYEQFF. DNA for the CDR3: TGTGCCACTTCGACTAGCGGGGGCTATGAGCAGTTCTTC.